The sequence of this T cell receptor beta chain was determined in a study of spatial heterogeneity in lung cancer. Time point in this sample: blood at routine non-recurrence follow-up after resection. From tumor, nontumor lung or frozen PBMC, whole RNA was taken unsorted for sequencing. This clonotype was recorded a few times. Germline assignment: CDR1 DFQATT and CDR2 SNEGSKA (reference sequence). Trimming removed 0 bases from V and 8 bases from J; junction bases left unmatched: 11. The CDR3 sequence is 16 residues long. MiXCR was run by TCRdb on the 5' RACE reads, yielding one entry per CDR3 protein. The sample has about 30,000 distinct CDR3 sequences, about 6.3% seen once.

This TCR was recovered from a male donor with early-stage non-small cell lung cancer. The sample here was PBMCs, taken at follow-up. This sequence joins TRBV20-1 and TRBJ2-2, with TRBD2 matching 8 bases. CDR3 in amino acids: CSARDAGGASAGELFF. In DNA, the CDR3 is TGCAGTGCTAGAGATGCCGGGGGGGCGTCGGCAGGGGAGCTGTTTTTT.